What follows is one TCR beta chain and its context. Adults between roughly 18 and 95 years of age took part from 20 to 25 US areas. With 0 bases clipped from V and 10 bases from J, the junction kept 9 bases outside the gene matches. The CDR3 extends over 16 amino acids. Per germline, CDR1 LNHDA and CDR2 SQIVND (reference sequence). These data come from a study of blood T cell repertoires in COVID-19. At the level of the study: Donors of Cohort 3 who recovered were those that had two negative PCRs, clearance, or symptom resolution. The samples span acute and convalescent COVID-19 from the United States, Italy and Spain.

In the original workflow: The assay estimated nucleated cells by amplifying reference gene primers. This table comes from immunoSEQ multiplex PCR, and its TCRdb copy is limited to in-frame clones, with some not included. For V, J and clone size, that table is used; D and trimming come from the DNA. Of approximately 210,000 clones listed, roughly 84% are singletons. Sequences were obtained from PBMCs or T cells enriched from blood (not recorded which). This chain connects TRBV19 to TRBJ2-1; 10 nucleotides agree with TRBD2. The source of this sequence is a man aged 25 to 40 in a cohort exposed to, infected with or recovered from COVID-19 (not recorded which). The DNA of the CDR3 is TGTGCCAGTAGTATAGATCGACTAGCGGGCGAACGGGAGCAGTTCTTC. The encoded protein is CASSIDRLAGEREQFF.